Listed here are 27 T cell receptor beta chains from one sample, sequenced in a study of CD8 T cells in Susac syndrome. Reverse transcription used roughly 0.5 to 1 ug RNA and random hexamers. TCRdb re-called the immunoSEQ multiplex PCR reads through MiXCR, storing one row per CDR3 protein. This sample has 150,000 to 200,000 distinct CDR3 sequences, with approximately 96% found just once. The specimen was CD4+ T cells from PBMCs. These receptors were collected from a human donor with multiple sclerosis.

The rearrangement joins TRBV2 to TRBJ1-2; TRBD1 aligns across 8 bases. Germline V gene data show CDR1 as SNHLY and CDR2 as FYNNEI. J was trimmed by 4 bases and V by 1 base; bases with no gene match: 2. The CDR3 sequence is 14 residues long. The CDR3 region has the DNA TGTGCCAGCAGTGAAGAGGGACAGGTCTATGGCTACACCTTC. This sequence encodes CASSEEGQVYGYTF.

This chain joins TRBV29-1 and TRBJ1-2; no firm D call. CDR3 size: 11 residues. Looked up from germline, CDR1 is SQVTM and CDR2 is ANQGSEA. V dropped 7 bases and J dropped 6 bases, with 12 bases sitting between them. CDR3 loop: CSALVADGYTF. DNA of the CDR3: TGCAGCGCTTTGGTTGCGGATGGCTACACCTTC.

The chain uses TRBV20-1 and TRBJ1-2, with D perhaps matching TRBD1 (6 bases). Per germline, CDR1 DFQATT and CDR2 SNEGSKA (reference sequence). The CDR3 length is 14 residues. Trimming left V 0 bases short and J 5 bases short, with 13 bases between. The CDR3 DNA reads as TGCAGTGCTAGAGATCGGGTCAGGGGATATGGCTACACCTTC. Its protein product is CSARDRVRGYGYTF.

This chain connects TRBV6-1 to TRBJ2-7; 10 bases are a match to TRBD2. V was pared by 8 bases and J by 7 bases, with 14 bases of the junction left unmatched. There are 15 residues in the CDR3. Germline CDR1 is MNHNS and CDR2 is SASEGT. The CDR3 DNA follows: TGTGCCAGCGACGGTCGGACTAGCGGACCAAGAGAGCAGTACTTC. Residues: CASDGRTSGPREQYF.

This sequence joins TRBV4-2 and TRBJ1-2, with D maybe TRBD1 (6 bases). Trimming left V 0 bases short and J 4 bases short, with 9 bases between. Germline values: CDR1 LGHNA, CDR2 YNFKEQ. There are 14 residues in the CDR3. CDR3 protein: CASSQDWTAYGYTF. Written as DNA, the CDR3 is TGTGCCAGCAGCCAAGACTGGACAGCCTATGGCTACACCTTC.

V is TRBV6-2 or TRBV6-3 and J is TRBJ2-1; 8 bases match TRBD2. The CDR3 totals 15 residues. Germline V CDR1 and CDR2: MNHEY, SVGEGT. The trim removed 8 bases at V and 8 bases at J, leaving 14 bases unmatched. CDR3 nucleotide sequence: TGTGCCAGCGGGGTTAGCGGGGCTCTCTTCCATGAGCAGTTCTTC. This gives the protein CASGVSGALFHEQFF.

The chain joins TRBV9 to TRBJ1-1; weak D call: TRBD1 (5 bases). This CDR3 spans 15 amino acids. From germline, CDR1 is SGDLS and CDR2 YYNGEE. V was pared by 4 bases and J by 0 bases, with 13 bases between. CDR3 in amino acids: CASSPEGTLNTEAFF. The CDR3 DNA reads as TGTGCCAGCAGCCCCGAGGGGACCTTGAACACTGAAGCTTTCTTT.

The V gene is TRBV9, the J gene TRBJ2-7, with unresolved D. The CDR3 contains 13 residues. Germline CDR1 SGDLS, CDR2 YYNGEE. Trimming shortened V by 0 bases and J by 2 bases, and 6 bases separated the two germline ends. Written as DNA, the CDR3 is TGTGCCAGCAGCGTAGCTCCGGCCTACGAGCAGTACTTC. Its translation is CASSVAPAYEQYF.

The chain recombines TRBV29-1 with TRBJ2-5, with D tentatively TRBD1 (6 bases). Per the germline V gene, CDR1 is SQVTM and CDR2 is ANQGSEA. Trimming shortened V by 6 bases and J by 1 base, and 18 bases separated the two germline ends. The CDR3 contains 15 residues. The CDR3 bases are TGCAGCGTGTCGGGCAGGGGCGCAGTCCAAGAGACCCAGTACTTC. Translating gives CSVSGRGAVQETQYF.

This clonotype came up once. The V and J genes are TRBV20-1 and TRBJ1-5; the D gene is possibly TRBD1 (6 bases). This CDR3 comprises 13 residues. Germline V gene sequence: CDR1 DFQATT, CDR2 SNEGSKA (reference sequence). Trimming shortened V by 7 bases and J by 0 bases, and 10 bases separated the two germline ends. Here the CDR3 DNA reads TGCAGTGTGACAGGTTATAGCAATCAGCCCCAGCATTTT. This translates into CSVTGYSNQPQHF.

The chain employs TRBV11-1 and TRBJ1-1; TRBD1 is a possible D gene (5 bases). The CDR3 extends over 16 amino acids. Germline-derived CDR1 and CDR2 are SGHAT and FQDESV (reference sequence). Trimming shortened V by 1 base and J by 1 base, and 13 bases separated the two germline ends. CDR3 in amino acids: CASSLEYQGSNTEAFF. The DNA of the CDR3 is TGTGCCAGCAGCTTAGAATACCAGGGATCGAACACTGAAGCTTTCTTT.

The chain recombines TRBV7-6 with TRBJ2-5, with 12 nucleotides matching TRBD1. With 5 bases clipped from V and 5 bases from J, the junction kept 9 bases outside the gene matches. Germline CDR1 and CDR2: SGHVS and FNYEAQ. The CDR3 runs to 16 residues. The CDR3 nucleotides read TGTGCCAGCAGCCCTACCCGGGACAGGGGGCACGAGACCCAGTACTTC. Translated: CASSPTRDRGHETQYF.

Only a few counts were recorded for this clonotype. The chain has TRBV7-6 and TRBJ2-2; D possibly matches TRBD1 or TRBD2 (5 bases each). There are 13 residues in the CDR3. Trimming pared 2 bases from V and 7 bases from J, leaving 8 bases between. Germline V gene sequence: CDR1 SGHVS, CDR2 FNYEAQ. The CDR3 loop reads CASSLLGDGELFF. The CDR3 nucleotides are TGTGCCAGCAGCTTATTGGGGGACGGGGAGCTGTTTTTT.

The rearrangement uses TRBV5-4 and TRBJ2-3, with D possibly being TRBD2 (6 bases). The germline V gene has CDR1 SGHNT and CDR2 YYREEE (reference sequence). V was pared by 0 bases and J by 3 bases, with 11 bases between. The CDR3 is 15 amino acids. CDR3 in DNA: TGTGCCAGCAGCTTGGATTTCGGGGGTACAGATACGCAGTATTTT. Its protein product is CASSLDFGGTDTQYF.

The chain links TRBV12-3 or TRBV12-4 to TRBJ2-2, with D possibly matching TRBD1 (6 bases). CDR3 length equals 14 residues. V lost 5 bases and J lost 1, with 8 bases in between. CDR3 protein: CASSPGQNTGELFF. As DNA, the CDR3 is TGTGCCAGCAGTCCGGGACAGAACACCGGGGAGCTGTTTTTT.

The chain carries TRBV29-1 and TRBJ2-1; the D gene could be TRBD1 or TRBD2 (5 bases each). The CDR3 sequence is 14 residues long. V gave up 6 bases and J gave up 0 bases, with 12 bases separating them. The V gene's germline CDR1 is SQVTM and CDR2 ANQGSEA. CDR3 loop: CSVRYGGSYNEQFF. The CDR3 DNA reads as TGCAGCGTACGGTATGGGGGCTCCTACAATGAGCAGTTCTTC.

The chain couples TRBV6-5 to TRBJ2-7; TRBD1 agrees at 7 bases. After removal of 7 bases from V and 2 bases from J, the junction contained 8 bases not matched to a gene. Germline V gives CDR1 MNHEY, CDR2 SVGAGI. The CDR3 is 14 residues long. CDR3 sequence (DNA): TGTGCCAGCACCCGACAGGGCTCGACCTACGAGCAGTACTTC. It is translated as CASTRQGSTYEQYF.

The chain links TRBV4-2 to TRBJ2-7; D is unclear. Trimming shortened V by 0 bases and J by 3 bases, and 9 bases separated the two germline ends. CDR1 LGHNA and CDR2 YNFKEQ come from the germline V gene. The CDR3 has 14 residues. In DNA, the CDR3 is TGTGCCAGCAGCCAAGACGAAGCGATCTACGAGCAGTACTTC. Protein: CASSQDEAIYEQYF.

The rearrangement links TRBV28 to TRBJ2-7; 14 nucleotides match TRBD2. Trimming took 3 bases from V and 0 from J; bases not matched to a gene: 4. This CDR3 contains 17 residues. Germline assignment: CDR1 MDHEN and CDR2 SYDVKM. CDR3 DNA sequence: TGTGCCAGCAGTTTCGGACTAGCGGGGGGCAGCTCCTACGAGCAGTACTTC. It translates to CASSFGLAGGSSYEQYF.

The CDR3 coding sequence is TGTGCCAGCAGCTTCTCGGGACAGGGCCCCAATGAGCAGTTCTTC. Amino acids: CASSFSGQGPNEQFF. This rearrangement joins TRBV7-2 to TRBJ2-1; 9 bases are shared with TRBD1. This CDR3 region has 15 residues. V gave up 3 bases and J gave up 6 bases; unmatched junction bases: 6. Germline V gene sequence: CDR1 SGHTA, CDR2 FQGNSA.

The rearrangement uses TRBV15 and TRBJ1-1; 9 positions agree with TRBD1. The CDR3 covers 18 residues. Looked up from germline, CDR1 is LNHNV and CDR2 is YYDKDF (reference sequence). J lost 5 bases, V lost 0 bases, and 13 bases had no gene match. CDR3 nucleotide sequence: TGTGCCACCAGCAGAGATGGGTGGGACAGGGAGATTTGGACTGAAGCTTTCTTT. Its translation is CATSRDGWDREIWTEAFF. Drawing the rest from reference TRBV15 and TRBJ1-1, the complete variable domain is DAMVIQNPRYQVTQFGKPVTLSCSQTLNHNVMYWYQQKSSQAPKLLFHYYDKDFNNEADTPDNFQSRRPNTSFCFLDIRSPGLGDTAMYLCATSRDGWDREIWTEAFFGQGTRLTVV.

This rearrangement joins TRBV20-1 to TRBJ2-1; 10 nucleotides match TRBD2. The germline CDR1 and CDR2 sequences are DFQATT and SNEGSKA (reference sequence). V shed 6 bases and J 0 bases; nucleotides not matched to a gene: 5. This CDR3 contains 15 residues. The CDR3 sequence: CSATQRGGSYNEQFF. The CDR3 coding sequence is TGCAGTGCCACCCAGCGGGGGGGCTCCTACAATGAGCAGTTCTTC.

The chain links TRBV11-2 to TRBJ2-1; D is ambiguous. The CDR3 contains 15 residues. Trimming stripped 5 bases from V and 7 bases from J, with 18 bases between. Looked up from germline, CDR1 is SGHAT and CDR2 is FQNNGV. CDR3 amino acids: CASSRRLGDGNEQFF. Written as DNA, the CDR3 is TGTGCCAGCAGCCGCAGGCTAGGTGATGGAAATGAGCAGTTCTTC.

The rearrangement uses TRBV7-3 and TRBJ2-2, with D possibly TRBD2 on 6 matching bases. Germline CDR1 SGHTA, CDR2 FQGTGA. The CDR3 has 18 residues. V gave up 4 bases and J gave up 4 bases, with 22 bases separating them. CDR3 sequence: CASSSHGPGWRGTGELFF. CDR3 bases: TGTGCCAGCAGCTCACACGGACCGGGCTGGCGGGGCACCGGGGAGCTGTTTTTT.

The chain couples TRBV7-9 to TRBJ2-3; no definite D call. Trimming pared 7 bases from V and 4 bases from J, leaving 18 bases between. This CDR3 comprises 15 residues. From germline, CDR1 is SEHNR and CDR2 FQNEAQ (reference sequence). The chain's CDR3 is CASTERKEIPDTQYF. CDR3 sequence (DNA): TGTGCCAGCACCGAACGAAAGGAGATTCCAGATACGCAGTATTTT.

This clonotype came up a few times. The rearrangement links TRBV29-1 to TRBJ2-3; unclear D gene. The CDR3 spans 13 residues. CDR1 is SQVTM, CDR2 ANQGSEA, per germline. V lost 7 bases and J lost 2, with 13 bases in between. Here the CDR3 reads CSALLGSTDTQYF. CDR3 bases: TGCAGCGCCCTTTTGGGCTCCACAGATACGCAGTATTTT.

The rearrangement links TRBV25-1 to TRBJ2-5; no clear D gene. V was cut by 1 base and J by 2 bases, with 11 bases left in between. Germline V gene lookup returns CDR1 MGHDK and CDR2 SYGVNS. The CDR3 is 15 residues long. Here the CDR3 reads CASSESRQMQETQYF. The CDR3 coding sequence is TGTGCCAGCAGTGAATCGAGGCAGATGCAAGAGACCCAGTACTTC.